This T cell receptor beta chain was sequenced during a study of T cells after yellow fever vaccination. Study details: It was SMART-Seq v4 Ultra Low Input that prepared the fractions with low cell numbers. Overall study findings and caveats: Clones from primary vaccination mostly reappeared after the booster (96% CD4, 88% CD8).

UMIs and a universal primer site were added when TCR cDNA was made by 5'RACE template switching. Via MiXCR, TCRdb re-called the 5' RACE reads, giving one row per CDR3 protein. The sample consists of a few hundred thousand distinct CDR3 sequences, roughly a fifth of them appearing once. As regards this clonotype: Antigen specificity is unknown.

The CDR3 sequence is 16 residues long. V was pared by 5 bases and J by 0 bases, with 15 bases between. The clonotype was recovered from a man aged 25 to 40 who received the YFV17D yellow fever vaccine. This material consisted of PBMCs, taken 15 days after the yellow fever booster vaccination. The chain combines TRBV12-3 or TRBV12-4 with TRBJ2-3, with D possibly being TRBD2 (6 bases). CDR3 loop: CASSGWGEASTDTQYF. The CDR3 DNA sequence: TGTGCCAGCAGTGGGTGGGGGGAAGCTAGCACAGATACGCAGTATTTT.